This T cell receptor beta chain was captured in a study of T cell changes during pregnancy in multiple sclerosis. This clone was counted a single time. TCRdb's copy holds only in-frame clones and misses some; the assay was immunoSEQ multiplex PCR. The profile covers roughly 100,000 clones, with about 90% appearing a single time and 1.6% taken by the ten largest. The sequence derives from a female donor with multiple sclerosis, enrolled in a pregnancy study. This specimen consisted of peripheral blood, obtained before pregnancy.

The CDR3 DNA follows: TGTGCCAGCAGTGAAAGAAGCAGGTCTTTGGATACGCAGTATTTT. Protein sequence: CASSERSRSLDTQYF. The gene calls are TRBV6-1 and TRBJ2-3; D is unclear. V was pared by 2 bases and J by 6 bases, with 15 bases between. The CDR3 is 15 amino acids. The germline gives CDR1 MNHNS, CDR2 SASEGT.